This T cell receptor beta chain appears in the sequencing data of a study of blood T cell repertoires in COVID-19. As for the study in general: The United States, Italy and Spain supplied acute and convalescent COVID-19 samples. The cDNA or gDNA used as material had been derived from T cells, B-cell-depleted T cells, or PBMCs.

Original processing methods: Amplification of reference gene primers provided the estimated nucleated cell counts. Sequenced by immunoSEQ multiplex PCR; TCRdb stores in-frame clones only, minus some. V and J calls and clone size are copied from that table; D and trimming were computed from the DNA. The profile shows under 150,000 clones, around nine tenths of them singletons. CDR1 and CDR2 (germline): SGHRS, YFSETQ. Trimming cost V 4 bases and J 0 bases; bases outside gene matches: 9. The CDR3 covers 16 residues. The chain couples TRBV5-1 to TRBJ1-2, with 7 bases identical to TRBD1. Source material: peripheral blood. This TCR was recovered from a middle-aged man with active or convalescent COVID-19. As DNA, the CDR3 is TGCGCCAGCAGCCCGAGCCGGGACAGTCCTAACTATGGCTACACCTTC. This codes for CASSPSRDSPNYGYTF.